The rows below give T cell receptor beta chains drawn from one sample of a study of OX40 agonist ivuxolimab in advanced cancers. The method was immunoSEQ multiplex PCR; TCRdb's version includes in-frame clones alone and lacks a portion of them. This sample carries tens of thousands of clones, more than 80% of them seen once, and the ten largest clones take around a fifth. Here the sequenced sample was CD4+ or CD8+ T cells sorted from blood, taken in a trial of the OX40 agonist ivuxolimab. The receptors come from an adult with an advanced solid tumor such as melanoma, head and neck, liver or kidney cancer. CDR3s include the opening cysteine and the closing phenylalanine or tryptophan. The D gene is left open where the match is weak. Clone size, where shown, is once, few, many, or a class for clones that have expanded.

V gene	clone size	D gene	J gene	CDR3 length	CDR3 protein	CDR3 DNA
TRBV10-3	.	.	TRBJ2-2	18	CAIRDPFQQVGDTGELFF	TGTGCCATCAGAGATCCCTTCCAACAGGTGGGGGACACCGGGGAGCTGTTTTTT
TRBV9	.	TRBD1	TRBJ1-2	14	CASTPEDRGYGYTF	TGTGCCAGCACTCCGGAGGACAGGGGCTATGGCTACACCTTC
TRBV30	.	.	TRBJ1-2	14	CAWSPGRLNYGYTF	TGTGCCTGGAGCCCAGGGCGACTCAACTATGGCTACACCTTC
TRBV19	.	.	TRBJ2-7	14	CASTPNQRQSEQYF	TGTGCCAGTACTCCCAACCAGCGGCAAAGCGAGCAGTACTTC
TRBV7-8	.	.	TRBJ2-2	15	CASSFTGLGTGELFF	TGTGCCAGCAGCTTTACGGGACTCGGCACCGGGGAGCTGTTTTTT
TRBV7-3	.	.	TRBJ2-7	13	CASSLEAHHEQYF	TGTGCCAGCAGCTTAGAGGCACACCACGAGCAGTACTTC
TRBV7-9	.	TRBD2	TRBJ2-1	14	CASARASGNNEQFF	TGTGCAAGTGCAAGGGCTAGCGGGAACAATGAGCAGTTCTTC
TRBV28	.	.	TRBJ2-5	15	CASSLQQEIQETQYF	TGTGCCAGCAGTTTACAACAGGAGATTCAAGAGACCCAGTACTTC
TRBV19	.	.	TRBJ1-5	15	CASSMTGYSNQPQHF	TGTGCCAGTAGCATGACGGGGTATAGCAATCAGCCCCAGCATTTT
TRBV5-5	.	.	TRBJ2-1	12	CASSFGEPVRFF	TGTGCCAGCAGCTTCGGGGAGCCTGTAAGGTTCTTC
TRBV4-1	few	.	TRBJ2-3	17	CASSQEDSLASTDTQYF	TGCGCCAGCAGCCAAGAAGACTCACTAGCAAGCACAGATACGCAGTATTTT
TRBV19	once	TRBD2	TRBJ2-1	11	CASSGGRAPIF	TGTGCCAGTAGTGGCGGGAGGGCCCCGATCTTC
TRBV27	once	.	TRBJ2-1	14	CASSWGAMDNEQFF	TGTGCCAGCAGTTGGGGGGCAATGGACAATGAGCAGTTCTTC
TRBV5-4	.	.	TRBJ1-5	14	CASSLGGGNQPQHF	TGTGCCAGCAGCTTAGGTGGTGGGAATCAGCCCCAGCATTTT
TRBV7-9	.	TRBD2	TRBJ2-2	16	CASSLGGLAAWGELFF	TGTGCCAGCAGCTTAGGAGGACTAGCGGCTTGGGGGGAGCTGTTTTTT
TRBV28	once	.	TRBJ1-1	14	CASSLGGVGTEAFF	TGTGCCAGCAGTTTAGGAGGGGTTGGAACTGAAGCTTTCTTT
TRBV15	.	.	TRBJ1-1	17	CATSRDGGAFMNTEAFF	TGTGCCACCAGCAGAGATGGGGGAGCTTTCATGAACACTGAAGCTTTCTTT
TRBV18	once	.	TRBJ2-7	15	CASSPPGRQGYEQYF	TGTGCCAGCTCACCACCGGGGAGGCAGGGCTACGAGCAGTACTTC
TRBV28	.	.	TRBJ1-2	11	CASRASSGYTF	TGTGCCAGCAGGGCCAGCTCTGGCTACACCTTC
TRBV27	.	.	TRBJ2-7	15	CASSLWGAKYYEQYF	TGTGCCAGCAGTTTATGGGGGGCCAAATACTACGAGCAGTACTTC
TRBV28	.	.	TRBJ1-1	14	CASSLGTMNTEAFF	TGTGCCAGCAGTTTAGGTACTATGAACACTGAAGCTTTCTTT
TRBV7-8	.	.	TRBJ2-7	14	CASSLDASGGEQYF	TGTGCCAGCAGCTTAGACGCGTCTGGGGGCGAGCAGTACTTC
TRBV25-1	.	TRBD2	TRBJ2-1	18	CASSDGLAGGPHWDEQFF	TGTGCCAGCAGTGACGGACTAGCGGGGGGGCCCCATTGGGATGAGCAGTTCTTC
TRBV6-5	once	.	TRBJ2-5	16	CASSYWGLASQETQYF	TGTGCCAGCAGTTACTGGGGGTTGGCGAGCCAAGAGACCCAGTACTTC
TRBV15	.	TRBD2	TRBJ2-3	15	CATRTGTSATDTQYF	TGTGCCACCAGGACCGGGACTAGCGCTACAGATACGCAGTATTTT
TRBV19	few	TRBD1	TRBJ2-6	18	CASSMMGNRGTGANVLTF	TGTGCCAGTAGTATGATGGGTAACAGGGGGACTGGGGCCAACGTCCTGACTTTC
TRBV7-9	.	.	TRBJ2-1	13	CASSPDFANEQFF	TGTGCCAGCAGCCCAGACTTCGCTAATGAGCAGTTCTTC
TRBV28	.	.	TRBJ1-3	15	CASSATARSGNTIYF	TGTGCCAGCAGTGCGACAGCCCGCTCTGGAAACACCATATATTTT
TRBV9	.	TRBD1	TRBJ1-2	15	CASSVGSGGAGGYTF	TGTGCCAGCAGCGTTGGGTCAGGGGGCGCGGGTGGCTACACCTTC
TRBV7-9	.	.	TRBJ2-7	16	CASSLERIEGTYEQYF	TGTGCCAGCAGCTTAGAGCGCATCGAAGGAACTTACGAGCAGTACTTC
TRBV11-2	few	TRBD2	TRBJ2-5	13	CASRAGLQETQYF	TGTGCCAGCAGAGCGGGGCTTCAAGAGACCCAGTACTTC
TRBV19	.	.	TRBJ2-7	15	CASSYRGSGTYEQYF	TGTGCCAGTAGTTACCGGGGTAGCGGAACCTACGAGCAGTACTTC
TRBV2	medium-sized	.	TRBJ2-7	14	CASSEGPSSYEQYF	TGTGCCAGCAGTGAAGGACCCAGCTCCTACGAGCAGTACTTC
TRBV15	.	TRBD1	TRBJ1-4	15	CATSTQGANNEKLFF	TGTGCCACCAGCACGCAGGGGGCCAATAATGAAAAACTGTTTTTT
TRBV7-6	few	TRBD1	TRBJ1-1	17	CASSLDPGQMGNTEAFF	TGTGCCAGCAGCTTAGACCCGGGACAGATGGGGAACACTGAAGCTTTCTTT
TRBV7-8	.	.	TRBJ2-7	14	CASSSGAISYEQYF	TGTGCCAGCAGCTCAGGCGCAATCTCCTACGAGCAGTACTTC
TRBV10-3	few	.	TRBJ1-1	13	CAISESMNTEAFF	TGTGCCATCAGTGAGTCGATGAACACTGAAGCTTTCTTT
TRBV9	.	.	TRBJ1-1	14	CASRRGTGGTEAFF	TGTGCCAGCCGTCGGGGAACGGGGGGCACTGAAGCTTTCTTT
TRBV7-6	.	TRBD1	TRBJ2-7	15	CASSQGQGPLYEQYF	TGTGCCAGCAGTCAGGGACAGGGGCCCCTCTACGAGCAGTACTTC
TRBV2	.	.	TRBJ2-5	16	CASSPTPPGSLETQYF	TGTGCCAGCAGCCCAACACCCCCAGGATCATTAGAGACCCAGTACTTC
TRBV27	.	.	TRBJ2-7	13	CASSLFRGGEQYF	TGTGCCAGCAGTTTATTCAGGGGCGGCGAGCAGTACTTC
TRBV19	.	.	TRBJ1-5	16	CASSIVASRSNQPQHF	TGTGCCAGTAGTATAGTTGCATCGCGAAGCAATCAGCCCCAGCATTTT
TRBV6-5	.	.	TRBJ1-2	16	CASSYSAITRDRGYTF	TGTGCCAGCAGTTACTCGGCTATAACCAGGGACCGGGGCTACACCTTC
TRBV7-2	once	TRBD1	TRBJ2-2	14	CASSSTGAPRELFF	TGTGCCAGCAGCTCGACAGGGGCCCCCCGGGAGCTGTTTTTT
TRBV11-3	.	TRBD2	TRBJ2-1	16	CASSSSAGGRDNEQFF	TGTGCCAGCAGCTCCTCAGCGGGAGGGCGAGACAATGAGCAGTTCTTC
TRBV2	.	TRBD1	TRBJ2-2	17	CASSEALPDRVTGELFF	TGTGCCAGCAGTGAAGCGCTCCCCGACAGGGTCACCGGGGAGCTGTTTTTT
TRBV4-2	.	.	TRBJ1-1	16	CASSQEGTGNPSEAFF	TGTGCCAGCAGCCAAGAGGGCACAGGGAACCCGTCTGAAGCTTTCTTT
TRBV7-9	.	.	TRBJ1-1	16	CASSPSGQADPPRAFF	TGTGCCAGCAGCCCTTCCGGGCAGGCGGATCCCCCAAGGGCTTTCTTT
TRBV6-5	.	.	TRBJ2-1	15	CASSPDRDTYHEQFF	TGTGCCAGCAGTCCGGACCGGGACACGTACCATGAGCAGTTCTTC
TRBV27	.	.	TRBJ2-1	15	CASSLLAVQTMRQFF	TGTGCCAGCAGTTTATTAGCGGTACAAACAATGAGGCAGTTCTTC
TRBV2	once	.	TRBJ1-1	14	CASSAGARGTEAFF	TGTGCCAGCAGTGCAGGGGCGCGGGGCACTGAAGCTTTCTTT